This T cell receptor beta chain appears in the sequencing data of a study of shared T cell receptors in the human thymus. The CDR3 contains 15 residues. From germline, CDR1 is MNHEY and CDR2 SMNVEV (reference sequence). V lost 7 bases to trimming and J lost 3 bases, with 19 bases between them. Only in-frame clones appear in the TCRdb table, and some are missing; sequencing was by immunoSEQ multiplex PCR. The sample yields 700,000 to 750,000 clones, 80% to 90% seen once. These data also formed part of another study, on human thymus T cells.

The sequencing sample was made of thymocytes. The receptor was isolated from a girl younger than two with a congenital heart defect. The gene calls are TRBV27 and TRBJ2-7; D is unclear. Written as DNA, the CDR3 is TGTGCCAGCACCTTAAAAACTATGAATATCTACGAGCAGTACTTC. This translates into CASTLKTMNIYEQYF.